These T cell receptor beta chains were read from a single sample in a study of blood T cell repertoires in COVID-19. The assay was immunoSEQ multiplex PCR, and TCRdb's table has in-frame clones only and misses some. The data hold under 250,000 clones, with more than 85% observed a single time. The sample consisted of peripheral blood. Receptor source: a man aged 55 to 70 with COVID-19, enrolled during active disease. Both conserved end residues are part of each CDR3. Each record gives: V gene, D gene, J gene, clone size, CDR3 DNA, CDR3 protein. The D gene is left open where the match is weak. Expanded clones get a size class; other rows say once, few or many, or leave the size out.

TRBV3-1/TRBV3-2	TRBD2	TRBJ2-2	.	TGTGCCAGCAGCCTATCAGCGGGAGGGGTGGCCGGGGAGCTGTTTTTT	CASSLSAGGVAGELFF
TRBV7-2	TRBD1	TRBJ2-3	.	TGTGCCAGCCACCAGACAGGGACGGTCGGAGATACGCAGTATTTT	CASHQTGTVGDTQYF
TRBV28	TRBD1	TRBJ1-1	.	TGTGCCAGCAGTTTTGGACAGGGACGGATGAACACTGAAGCTTTCTTT	CASSFGQGRMNTEAFF
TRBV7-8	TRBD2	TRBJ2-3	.	TGTGCCAGCAGCTTAGACGGACTAGCGGGGGCTATGGATACGCAGTATTTT	CASSLDGLAGAMDTQYF
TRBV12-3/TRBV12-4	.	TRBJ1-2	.	TGTGCCAGCAGTTTCTCGGGGTTAGGTGGCTACACCTTC	CASSFSGLGGYTF
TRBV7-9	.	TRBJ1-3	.	TGTGCCAGCAGCTTAGAGCCAGGGGAAATCTCTGGAAACACCATATATTTT	CASSLEPGEISGNTIYF
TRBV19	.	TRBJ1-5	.	TGTGCCAGCGCTGGACAGCTATATAGCAATCAGCCCCAGCATTTT	CASAGQLYSNQPQHF
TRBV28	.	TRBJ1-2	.	TGTGCCAGCAGTTTCATCCGCAGGAACTATGGCTACACCTTC	CASSFIRRNYGYTF
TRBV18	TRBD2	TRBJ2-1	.	TGTGCCAGCTCACCACTTGCGGGAGAGGGCAATGAGCAGTTCTTC	CASSPLAGEGNEQFF
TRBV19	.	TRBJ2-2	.	TGTGCCAGTAAGACAGACTCGAACACCGGGGAGCTGTTTTTT	CASKTDSNTGELFF
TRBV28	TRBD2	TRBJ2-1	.	TGTGCCAGCAGGCGGTCTAGCGGGGGATCCTACAATGAGCAGTTCTTC	CASRRSSGGSYNEQFF
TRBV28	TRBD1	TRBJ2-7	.	TGTGCCAGCACCATACAGGGGGGCGAGCAGTACTTC	CASTIQGGEQYF
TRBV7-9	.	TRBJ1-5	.	TGTGCCAGCAGCCAAGACGGGAACAATCCCCAGCATTTT	CASSQDGNNPQHF
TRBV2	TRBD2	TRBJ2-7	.	TGTGCCAGCAGTGAACGTAGGGGACTAGGGTACGAGCAGTACTTC	CASSERRGLGYEQYF
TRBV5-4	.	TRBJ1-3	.	TGTGCCAGCAGCTTAGGCAGCGGCTCTGGAAACACCATATATTTT	CASSLGSGSGNTIYF
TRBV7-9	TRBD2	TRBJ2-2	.	TGTGCCAGCAGCTTAGTCCGGTGGCTAGCGGGATTCACCGGGGAGCTGTTTTTT	CASSLVRWLAGFTGELFF
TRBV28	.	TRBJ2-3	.	TGTGCCAGCAGTTTCCCAGGGAAGAGGACAGATACGCAGTATTTT	CASSFPGKRTDTQYF
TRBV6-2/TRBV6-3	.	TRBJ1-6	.	TGTGCCAGCAGCTATCCCTTCCCCGGTGGTTCACCCCTCCACTTT	CASSYPFPGGSPLHF
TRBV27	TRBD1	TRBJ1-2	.	TGTGCCAGCAGTTCCATAAGGACAGGGAATGGCTACACCTTC	CASSSIRTGNGYTF
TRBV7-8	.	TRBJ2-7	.	TGTGCCAGCAGCTTATCCCCAACCTACGAGCAGTACTTC	CASSLSPTYEQYF
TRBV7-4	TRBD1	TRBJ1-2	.	TGTGCCAGCAGCTCACCGGGACAGGGGGCATATGGCTACACCTTC	CASSSPGQGAYGYTF
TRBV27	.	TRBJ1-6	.	TGTGCCAGCAGACCCGACAGACATAATTCACCCCTCCACTTT	CASRPDRHNSPLHF
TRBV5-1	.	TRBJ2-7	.	TGCGCCAGCAGCTTGTTTGGCACCGGGGGCTCCTACGAGCAGTACTTC	CASSLFGTGGSYEQYF
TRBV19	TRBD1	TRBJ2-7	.	TGTGCCAGTAGTCCCCCCCCTACACAGGGGGCGACCTACGAGCAGTACTTC	CASSPPPTQGATYEQYF
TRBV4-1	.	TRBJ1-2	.	TGCGCCAGCAGCCAGGAGCCGGCCTCCTATGGCTACACCTTC	CASSQEPASYGYTF
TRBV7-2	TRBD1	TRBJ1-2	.	TGTGCCAGCAGCCCAGGACAGGGGATGTACTATGGCTACACCTTC	CASSPGQGMYYGYTF
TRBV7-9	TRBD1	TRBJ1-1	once	TGTGCCAGCAGCCATGGACAGGGGAGGAACACTGAAGCTTTCTTT	CASSHGQGRNTEAFF
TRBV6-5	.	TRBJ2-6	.	TGTGCCAGCAGAACTGGCTCTGGGGCCAACGTCCTGACTTTC	CASRTGSGANVLTF
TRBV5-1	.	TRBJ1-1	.	TGCGCCAGCAGCTCACCCTCCGGGGGGAACACTGAAGCTTTCTTT	CASSSPSGGNTEAFF
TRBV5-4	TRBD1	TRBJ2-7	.	TGTGCCAGCAGCCACCGGGACAGGGGACTAGACGAGCAGTACTTC	CASSHRDRGLDEQYF
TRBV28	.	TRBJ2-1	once	TGTGCCAGCAGTTCTCCCTTTGGGGGGGGGCGGAATGAGCAGTTCTTC	CASSSPFGGGRNEQFF
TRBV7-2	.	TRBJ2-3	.	TGTGCCAGCAGCTTAACGGCCCTAAGCACAGATATGCAGTATTTT	CASSLTALSTDMQYF
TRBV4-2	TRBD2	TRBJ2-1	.	TGTGCCAGCAGCTCTAAAGTGACTAGCGGGGGTAAGGGCCGCAATGAGCAGTTCTTC	CASSSKVTSGGKGRNEQFF
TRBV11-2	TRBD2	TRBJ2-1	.	TGTGCCAGCATTACCTCGGGACTAGCGGGAGGTGAGCAGTTCTTC	CASITSGLAGGEQFF
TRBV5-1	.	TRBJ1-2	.	TGCGCCAGCAAACCTCTCGTGGGGGGATACGATAGCTATGGCTACACCTTC	CASKPLVGGYDSYGYTF
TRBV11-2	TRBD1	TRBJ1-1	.	TGTGCCAGCAGCCGACAGGGGGCTGGCCTGAACACTGAAGCTTTCTTT	CASSRQGAGLNTEAFF
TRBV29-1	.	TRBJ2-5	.	TGCAGCGTTGGGCGGCTTAGTGAGACCCAGTACTTC	CSVGRLSETQYF
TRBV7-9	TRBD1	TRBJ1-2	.	TGTGCCAGCAGCCCTCCGGGACAGGGAGACTATGGCTACACCTTC	CASSPPGQGDYGYTF
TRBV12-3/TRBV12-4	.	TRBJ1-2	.	TGTGCCAGCAGTTTAGAAGAGGTAAATGGCTACACCTTC	CASSLEEVNGYTF
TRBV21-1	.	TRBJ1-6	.	TGTGCCAGCAGCGAGGGACAGTTTGCGGAGGTTTCACCCCTCCACTTT	CASSEGQFAEVSPLHF
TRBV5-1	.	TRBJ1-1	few	TGCGCCAGCAGCAAAGGTCAGGGGTACACTGAAGCTTTCTTT	CASSKGQGYTEAFF
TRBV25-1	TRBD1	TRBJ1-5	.	TGTGCCAGCAGCCAGACAGGGTTCAGTCAGCCCCAGCATTTT	CASSQTGFSQPQHF
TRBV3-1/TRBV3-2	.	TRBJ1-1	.	TGTGCCAGCAGCCAAGGCGGGAACACTGAAGCTTTCTTT	CASSQGGNTEAFF
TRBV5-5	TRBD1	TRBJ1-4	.	TGTGCCAGCAGCTTGGAGGACAGGGGGAATGAAAAACTGTTTTTT	CASSLEDRGNEKLFF
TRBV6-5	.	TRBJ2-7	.	TGTGCCAGCACCCGGGGCTACGAGCAGTACTTC	CASTRGYEQYF
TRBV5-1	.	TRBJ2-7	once	TGCGCCAGCAGCCCAGGGCTCGCGTACGAGCAGTACTTC	CASSPGLAYEQYF
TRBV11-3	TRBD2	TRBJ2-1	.	TGTGCCAGCAGCCGAACGGGACTAGCGGGAGATGAGCAGTTCTTC	CASSRTGLAGDEQFF
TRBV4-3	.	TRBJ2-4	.	TGCGCCAGCAGCCAAGAGCTAGCCGGGTGGGCTTCCAAAAACATTCAGTACTTC	CASSQELAGWASKNIQYF
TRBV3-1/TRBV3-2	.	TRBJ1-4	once	TGTGCCAGCAGTTCTAGGGGTATTGAAAAACTGTTTTTT	CASSSRGIEKLFF
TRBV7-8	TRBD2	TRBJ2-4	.	TGTGCCAGCAGCCTTCAATCTAGCGGGGGTAACATTCAGTACTTC	CASSLQSSGGNIQYF
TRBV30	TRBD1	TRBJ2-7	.	TGTGCCTGGAGTGGGGACAGGGCCGCCTACGAGCAGTACTTC	CAWSGDRAAYEQYF
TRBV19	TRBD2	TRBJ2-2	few	TGTGCCAGTAGTATACCTGGACTAGCGGGGGGGAACACCGGGGAGCTGTTTTTT	CASSIPGLAGGNTGELFF
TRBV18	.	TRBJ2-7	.	TGTGCCAGCTCACCAACAGGGGGGGGAGGCGAGCAGTACTTC	CASSPTGGGGEQYF
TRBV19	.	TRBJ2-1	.	TGTGCCAGTAATCCGGGGGACAGCTCCTACAATGAGCAGTTCTTC	CASNPGDSSYNEQFF
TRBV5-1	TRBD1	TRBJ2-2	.	TGCGCCAGCAGCTCTGGGACAGGCAACACCGGGGAGCTGTTTTTT	CASSSGTGNTGELFF